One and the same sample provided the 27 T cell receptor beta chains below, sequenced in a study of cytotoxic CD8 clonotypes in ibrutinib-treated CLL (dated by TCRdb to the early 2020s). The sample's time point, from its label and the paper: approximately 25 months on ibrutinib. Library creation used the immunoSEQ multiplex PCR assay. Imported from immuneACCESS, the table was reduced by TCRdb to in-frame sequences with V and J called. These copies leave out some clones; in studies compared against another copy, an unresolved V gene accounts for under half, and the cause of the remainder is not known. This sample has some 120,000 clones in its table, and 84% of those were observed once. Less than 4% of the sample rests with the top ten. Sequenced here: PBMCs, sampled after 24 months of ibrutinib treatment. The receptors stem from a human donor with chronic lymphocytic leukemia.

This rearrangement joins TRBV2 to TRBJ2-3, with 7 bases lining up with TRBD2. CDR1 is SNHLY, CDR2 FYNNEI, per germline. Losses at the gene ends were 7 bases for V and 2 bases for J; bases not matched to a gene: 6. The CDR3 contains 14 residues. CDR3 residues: CASNGGTSTDTQYF. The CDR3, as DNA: TGTGCCAGCAACGGGGGGACCTCCACAGATACGCAGTATTTT.

CDR3 amino acids: CASSFGGAQGNEKLFF. DNA of the CDR3: TGTGCCAGCAGTTTCGGAGGGGCGCAGGGTAATGAAAAACTGTTTTTT. J is TRBJ1-4 and V is TRBV28; possible D gene TRBD1, 5 bases. CDR3 size: 16 residues. Trimming pared 3 bases from V and 4 bases from J, leaving 15 bases between. Germline V CDR1 and CDR2: MDHEN, SYDVKM.

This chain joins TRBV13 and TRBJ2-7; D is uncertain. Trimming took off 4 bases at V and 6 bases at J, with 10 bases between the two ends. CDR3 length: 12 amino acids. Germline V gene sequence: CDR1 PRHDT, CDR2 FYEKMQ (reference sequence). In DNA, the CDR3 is TGTGCCAGCAGCTCCCTCCCTGGCGAGCAGTACTTC. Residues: CASSSLPGEQYF.

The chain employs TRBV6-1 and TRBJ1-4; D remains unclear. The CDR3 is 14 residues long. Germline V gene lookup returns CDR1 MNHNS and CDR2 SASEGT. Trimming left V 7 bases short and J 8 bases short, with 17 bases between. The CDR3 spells CASKGRVAWEKLFF. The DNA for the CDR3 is TGTGCCAGCAAGGGCCGCGTTGCGTGGGAAAAACTGTTTTTT.

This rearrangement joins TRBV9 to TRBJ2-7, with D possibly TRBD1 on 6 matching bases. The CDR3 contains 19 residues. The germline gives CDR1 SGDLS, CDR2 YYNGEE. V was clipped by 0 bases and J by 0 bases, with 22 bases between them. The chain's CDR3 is CASSVGVSGGRGFSYEQYF. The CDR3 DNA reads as TGTGCCAGCAGCGTAGGGGTCTCTGGGGGCAGGGGCTTCTCCTACGAGCAGTACTTC. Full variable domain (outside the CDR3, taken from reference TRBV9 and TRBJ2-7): DSGVTQTPKHLITATGQRVTLRCSPRSGDLSVYWYQQSLDQGLQFLIQYYNGEERAKGNILERFSAQQFPDLHSELNLSSLELGDSALYFCASSVGVSGGRGFSYEQYFGPGTRLTVT.

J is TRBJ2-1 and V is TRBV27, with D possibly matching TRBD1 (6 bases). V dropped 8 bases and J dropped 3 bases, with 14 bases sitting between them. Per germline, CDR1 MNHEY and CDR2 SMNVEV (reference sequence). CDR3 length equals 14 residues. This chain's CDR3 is CASVRTAFYNEQFF. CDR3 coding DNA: TGTGCCAGCGTACGGACAGCCTTCTACAATGAGCAGTTCTTC.

CDR3 protein: CASRDAGTGSYEQYF. The DNA of the CDR3 is TGCGCCAGCAGAGACGCCGGGACAGGCTCCTACGAGCAGTACTTC. The genes are TRBV10-2 and TRBJ2-7; 8 bases line up with TRBD1. This CDR3 comprises 15 residues. Trimming at V came to 6 bases and at J to 0 bases, leaving 7 bases not matched to a gene. Germline V lookup: CDR1 WSHSY, CDR2 SAAADI.

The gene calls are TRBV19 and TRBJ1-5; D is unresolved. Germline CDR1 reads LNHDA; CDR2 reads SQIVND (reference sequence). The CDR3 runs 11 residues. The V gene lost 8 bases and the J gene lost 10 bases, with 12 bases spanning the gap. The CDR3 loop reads CASGPVVPQHF. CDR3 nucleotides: TGTGCCAGTGGCCCGGTGGTACCCCAGCATTTT.

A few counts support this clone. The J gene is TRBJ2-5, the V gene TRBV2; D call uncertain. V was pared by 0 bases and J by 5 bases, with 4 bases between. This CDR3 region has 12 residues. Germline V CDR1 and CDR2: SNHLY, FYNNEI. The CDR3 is CASSEAAETQYF. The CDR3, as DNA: TGTGCCAGCAGTGAAGCGGCCGAGACCCAGTACTTC.

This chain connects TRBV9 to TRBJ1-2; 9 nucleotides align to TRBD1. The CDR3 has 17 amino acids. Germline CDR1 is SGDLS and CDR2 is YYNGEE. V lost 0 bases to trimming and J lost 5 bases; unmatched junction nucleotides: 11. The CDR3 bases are TGTGCCAGCAGCGTAGATTTAGAGGGGACAGGGAGATATGGCTACACCTTC. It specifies CASSVDLEGTGRYGYTF.

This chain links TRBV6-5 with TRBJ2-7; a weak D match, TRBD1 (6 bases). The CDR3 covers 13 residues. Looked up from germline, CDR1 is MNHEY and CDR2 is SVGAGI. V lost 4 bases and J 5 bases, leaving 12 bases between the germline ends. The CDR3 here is CASSSQTGDEQYF. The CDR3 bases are TGTGCCAGCAGTTCCCAGACAGGCGACGAGCAGTACTTC.

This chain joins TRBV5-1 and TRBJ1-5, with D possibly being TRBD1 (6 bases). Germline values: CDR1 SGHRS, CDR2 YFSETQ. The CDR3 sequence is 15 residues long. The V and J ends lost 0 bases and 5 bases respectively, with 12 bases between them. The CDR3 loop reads CASSLGTGFYQPQHF. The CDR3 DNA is TGCGCCAGCAGCTTGGGTACAGGGTTCTATCAGCCCCAGCATTTT.

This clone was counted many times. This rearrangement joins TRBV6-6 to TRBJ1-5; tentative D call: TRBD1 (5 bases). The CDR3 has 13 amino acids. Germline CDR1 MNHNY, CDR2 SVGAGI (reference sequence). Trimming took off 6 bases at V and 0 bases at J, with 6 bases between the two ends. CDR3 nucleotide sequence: TGTGCCAGCAGGGACAATAGCAATCAGCCCCAGCATTTT. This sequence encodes CASRDNSNQPQHF.

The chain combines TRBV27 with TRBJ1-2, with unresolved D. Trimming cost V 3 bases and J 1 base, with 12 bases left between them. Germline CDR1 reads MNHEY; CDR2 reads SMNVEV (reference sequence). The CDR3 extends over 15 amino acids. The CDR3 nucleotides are TGTGCCAGCAGTTTTGTAGCCGGGAGTAACTATGGCTACACCTTC. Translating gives CASSFVAGSNYGYTF.

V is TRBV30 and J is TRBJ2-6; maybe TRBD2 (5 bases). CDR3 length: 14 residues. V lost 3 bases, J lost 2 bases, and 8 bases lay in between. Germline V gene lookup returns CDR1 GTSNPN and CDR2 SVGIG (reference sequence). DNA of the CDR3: TGTGCCTGGAGAGGACTTACTGGGGCCAACGTCCTGACTTTC. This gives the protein CAWRGLTGANVLTF. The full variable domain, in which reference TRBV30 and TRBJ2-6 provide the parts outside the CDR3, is SQTIHQWPATLVQPVGSPLSLECTVEGTSNPNLYWYRQAAGRGLQLLFYSVGIGQISSEVPQNLSASRPQDRQFILSSKKLLLSDSGFYLCAWRGLTGANVLTFGAGSRLTVL.

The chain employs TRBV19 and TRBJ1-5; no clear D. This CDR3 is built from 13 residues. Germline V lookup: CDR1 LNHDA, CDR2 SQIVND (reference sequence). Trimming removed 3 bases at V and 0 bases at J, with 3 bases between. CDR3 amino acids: CASSMSSNQPQHF. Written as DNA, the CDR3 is TGTGCCAGTAGTATGAGTAGCAATCAGCCCCAGCATTTT. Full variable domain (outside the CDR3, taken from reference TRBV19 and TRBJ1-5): DGGITQSPKYLFRKEGQNVTLSCEQNLNHDAMYWYRQDPGQGLRLIYYSQIVNDFQKGDIAEGYSVSREKKESFPLTVTSAQKNPTAFYLCASSMSSNQPQHFGDGTRLSIL.

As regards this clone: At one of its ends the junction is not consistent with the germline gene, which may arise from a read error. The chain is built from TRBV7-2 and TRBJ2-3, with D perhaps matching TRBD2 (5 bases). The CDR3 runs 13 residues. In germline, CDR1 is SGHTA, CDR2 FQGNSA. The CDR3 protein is CASSLAVGDTQYF. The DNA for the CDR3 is TGTGCCAGCAGCCTAGCCGTCGGAGATACGCAGTATTTT.

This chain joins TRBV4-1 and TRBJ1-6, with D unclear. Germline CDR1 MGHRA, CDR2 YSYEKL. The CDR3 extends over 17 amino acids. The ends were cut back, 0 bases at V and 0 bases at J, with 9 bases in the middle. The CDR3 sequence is CASSQDTRSSYNSPLHF. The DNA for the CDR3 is TGCGCCAGCAGCCAAGATACGAGGAGCTCCTATAATTCACCCCTCCACTTT.

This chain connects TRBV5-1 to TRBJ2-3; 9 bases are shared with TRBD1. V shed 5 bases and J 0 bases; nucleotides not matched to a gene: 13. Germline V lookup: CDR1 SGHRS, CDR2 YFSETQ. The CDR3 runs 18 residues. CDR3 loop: CASRGNRGPIPSTDTQYF. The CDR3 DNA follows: TGCGCCAGCAGAGGGAACAGGGGGCCAATACCTAGCACAGATACGCAGTATTTT.

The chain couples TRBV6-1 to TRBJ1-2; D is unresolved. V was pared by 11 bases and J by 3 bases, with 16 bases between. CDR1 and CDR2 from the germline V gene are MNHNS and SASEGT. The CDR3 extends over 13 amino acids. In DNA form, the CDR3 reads TGTGCCGTCCGGCGGGTTGTGGACTATGGCTACACCTTC. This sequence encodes CAVRRVVDYGYTF.

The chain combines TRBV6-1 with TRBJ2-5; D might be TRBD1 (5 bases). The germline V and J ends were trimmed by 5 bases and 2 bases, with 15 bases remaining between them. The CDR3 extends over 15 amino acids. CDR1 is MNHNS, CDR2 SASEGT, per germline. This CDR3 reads CASSRQTVQQETQYF. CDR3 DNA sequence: TGTGCCAGCAGTCGACAGACAGTGCAACAAGAGACCCAGTACTTC.

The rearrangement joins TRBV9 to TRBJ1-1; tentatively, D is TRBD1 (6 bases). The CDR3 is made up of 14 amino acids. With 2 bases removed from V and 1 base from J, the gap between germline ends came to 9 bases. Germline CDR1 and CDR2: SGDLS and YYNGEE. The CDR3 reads CASSVRGQNTEAFF. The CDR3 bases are TGTGCCAGCAGCGTCCGGGGACAGAACACTGAAGCTTTCTTT.

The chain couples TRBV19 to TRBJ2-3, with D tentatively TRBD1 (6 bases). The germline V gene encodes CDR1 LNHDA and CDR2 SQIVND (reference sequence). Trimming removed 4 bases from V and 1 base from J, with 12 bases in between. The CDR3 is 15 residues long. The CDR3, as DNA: TGTGCCAGTAGTACAGGGGTAGGCGGCACAGATACGCAGTATTTT. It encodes CASSTGVGGTDTQYF. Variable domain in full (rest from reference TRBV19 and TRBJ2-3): DGGITQSPKYLFRKEGQNVTLSCEQNLNHDAMYWYRQDPGQGLRLIYYSQIVNDFQKGDIAEGYSVSREKKESFPLTVTSAQKNPTAFYLCASSTGVGGTDTQYFGPGTRLTVL.

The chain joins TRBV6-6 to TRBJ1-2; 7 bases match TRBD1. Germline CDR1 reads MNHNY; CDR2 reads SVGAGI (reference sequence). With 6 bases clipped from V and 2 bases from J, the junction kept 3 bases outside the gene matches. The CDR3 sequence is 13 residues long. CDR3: CASRPGQNYGYTF. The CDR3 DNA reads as TGTGCCAGCAGGCCGGGACAGAACTATGGCTACACCTTC.

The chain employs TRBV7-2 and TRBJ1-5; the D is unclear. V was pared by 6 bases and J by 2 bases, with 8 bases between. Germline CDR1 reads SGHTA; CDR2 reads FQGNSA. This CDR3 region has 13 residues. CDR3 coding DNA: TGTGCCAGCAGACCCGACGGCAATCAGCCCCAGCATTTT. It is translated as CASRPDGNQPQHF.

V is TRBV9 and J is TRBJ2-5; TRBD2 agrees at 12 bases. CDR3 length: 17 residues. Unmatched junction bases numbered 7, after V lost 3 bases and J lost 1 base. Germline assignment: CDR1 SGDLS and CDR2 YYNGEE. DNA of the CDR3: TGTGCCAGCAGCGAACTAGCGGGGGGCCGGGCCCAAGAGACCCAGTACTTC. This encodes CASSELAGGRAQETQYF.

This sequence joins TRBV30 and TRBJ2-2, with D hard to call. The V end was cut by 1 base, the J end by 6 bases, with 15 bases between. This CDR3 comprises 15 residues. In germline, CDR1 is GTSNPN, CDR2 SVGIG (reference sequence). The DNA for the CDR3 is TGTGCCTGGAGTGAAGCGAGGCCGAGCTCCGGGGAGCTGTTTTTT. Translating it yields CAWSEARPSSGELFF.